The 32 T cell receptor beta chains listed next were all sequenced from one sample in a study of cytomegalovirus exposure and HLA in healthy donors. Repertoires were generated with immunoSEQ multiplex PCR, while TCRdb's copy carries only in-frame clones and drops some. The top ten hold 0.95% to 1.5% of the sample, which has almost 200,000 clones, 81% seen once. The material sequenced was PBMCs. The receptors originated from a woman under 40 in good health and CMV-seronegative.

This clone was found a few times. The rearrangement links TRBV7-9 to TRBJ1-5; no firm D call. This CDR3 has 13 amino acids. Germline values: CDR1 SEHNR, CDR2 FQNEAQ (reference sequence). Trimming took off 8 bases at V and 0 bases at J, with 8 bases between the two ends. In DNA form, the CDR3 reads TGTGCCAGCTCAGGTTATAGCAATCAGCCCCAGCATTTT. Amino acid sequence: CASSGYSNQPQHF.

This clone appeared once. The rearrangement links TRBV28 to TRBJ1-1; perhaps TRBD1 as D (5 bases). V was shortened by 6 bases and J by 5 bases, with 16 bases between the two germline ends. CDR1 and CDR2 from the germline V gene are MDHEN and SYDVKM. The CDR3 is 14 amino acids. The CDR3 DNA reads as TGTGCCAGCAGCTCCAGGGTTATGTGGACTGAAGCTTTCTTT. This encodes CASSSRVMWTEAFF.

The genes are TRBV7-7 and TRBJ2-3; 9 positions match TRBD2. V shed 5 bases, J shed 0 bases, and the junction held 3 bases outside the gene matches. The germline CDR1 and CDR2 sequences are SSHAT and FNYEAQ (reference sequence). CDR3 length equals 15 residues. In nucleotides, the CDR3 is TGTGCCAGCAGCCAGGGACTAGCTAGCACAGATACGCAGTATTTT. It specifies CASSQGLASTDTQYF.

The chain joins TRBV10-2 to TRBJ1-2; no reliable D call. CDR1 and CDR2 from the germline V gene are WSHSY and SAAADI. CDR3 length: 15 residues. Trimming shortened V by 4 bases and J by 7 bases, and 19 bases separated the two germline ends. The CDR3 protein is CASSALDMTTLGYTF. CDR3 nucleotides: TGCGCCAGCAGTGCCCTCGACATGACGACGCTTGGCTACACCTTC.

The chain links TRBV4-2 to TRBJ1-1; a weak D match, TRBD1 (5 bases). CDR3 length equals 15 residues. Deletions cut 1 base from V and 0 bases from J, with 9 bases between. CDR1 and CDR2 from the germline V gene are LGHNA and YNFKEQ. The DNA for the CDR3 is TGTGCCAGCAGCCAAGTAACAGGAATGAACACTGAAGCTTTCTTT. Protein product: CASSQVTGMNTEAFF.

The rearrangement joins TRBV6-5 to TRBJ2-3; unclear D gene. Germline V gene data show CDR1 as MNHEY and CDR2 as SVGAGI. Trimming removed 0 bases at V and 0 bases at J, with 10 bases between. The length of the CDR3 is 16 residues. CDR3: CASSYSRLASTDTQYF. CDR3 coding DNA: TGTGCCAGCAGTTACTCGCGACTGGCTAGCACAGATACGCAGTATTTT.

This clone was counted once. V usage is TRBV7-9 and J usage is TRBJ2-1, with a tentative D call TRBD1 (6 bases). CDR3 size: 14 residues. The V gene's germline CDR1 is SEHNR and CDR2 FQNEAQ (reference sequence). Deletions cut 5 bases from V and 6 bases from J, with 14 bases between. In DNA form, the CDR3 reads TGTGCCAGCAGCCCTCAGGGGTTGGGCAATGAGCAGTTCTTC. This translates into CASSPQGLGNEQFF.

A few counts support this clone. This rearrangement joins TRBV18 to TRBJ1-1, with 9 bases fitting TRBD1. Trimming removed 6 bases from V and 4 bases from J; junction bases left unmatched: 6. CDR3 size: 14 residues. Germline CDR1 and CDR2: KGHSH and LQKENI. The CDR3 here is CASSDRGSITEAFF. DNA of the CDR3: TGTGCCAGCTCGGACAGGGGATCAATCACTGAAGCTTTCTTT.

The chain links TRBV19 to TRBJ2-5; TRBD1 aligns across 8 bases. Germline V lookup: CDR1 LNHDA, CDR2 SQIVND (reference sequence). J gave up 5 bases and V 5 bases, and 7 bases lay outside the gene matches. The CDR3 totals 14 residues. CDR3 coding DNA: TGTGCCAGTAGTGCCAGACAGGGGTGGGAGACCCAGTACTTC. Residues: CASSARQGWETQYF.

The CDR3 DNA reads as TGTGCCAGCAGTTACTCCGTTTGGGCCTATCAGCCCCAGCATTTT. Its translation is CASSYSVWAYQPQHF. The J gene is TRBJ1-5, the V gene TRBV6-5; D ambiguous. This CDR3 contains 15 residues. CDR1 MNHEY and CDR2 SVGAGI come from the germline V gene. Deletions cut 0 bases from V and 5 bases from J, with 11 bases between.

The CDR3 nucleotides are TGTGCCAGCTCACCCCGACAGTCAGCCTACGAGCAGTACTTC. Its protein product is CASSPRQSAYEQYF. The chain couples TRBV18 to TRBJ2-7; D perhaps matches TRBD1 (5 bases). Trimming removed 3 bases at V and 2 bases at J, with 11 bases between. The CDR3 sequence is 14 residues long. Per germline, CDR1 KGHSH and CDR2 LQKENI.

The chain employs TRBV9 and TRBJ1-5, with unresolved D. Germline CDR1 and CDR2: SGDLS and YYNGEE. Trimming took 3 bases from V and 4 from J, leaving 14 bases between them. This CDR3 spans 15 amino acids. CDR3 loop: CASSENLGRNQPQHF. The CDR3, as DNA: TGTGCCAGCAGCGAGAACCTAGGAAGAAATCAGCCCCAGCATTTT.

As concerns this clone: It is unclear where the CDR3 begins or ends on the DNA, so no DNA is shown, and the CDR3 is as TCRdb lists it. The rearrangement links TRBV6-5 to TRBJ1-5; the D segment call TRBD1 is taken from the table without a DNA check. The CDR3 region is 15 residues in length, termini included. Germline lookup yields CDR1 MNHEY and CDR2 SVGAGI. CDR3 protein: CASSTSTGANQPQHF.

This chain joins TRBV2 and TRBJ2-7; 7 bases match TRBD1. Per the germline V gene, CDR1 is SNHLY and CDR2 is FYNNEI. Losses at the gene ends were 4 bases for V and 6 bases for J; bases not matched to a gene: 9. This CDR3 has 14 residues. The DNA for the CDR3 is TGTGCCAGCAGTGTTAGGGCTCCAGGGGGCGAGCAGTACTTC. It is translated as CASSVRAPGGEQYF.

The V gene is TRBV30, the J gene TRBJ2-1; 10 bases match TRBD2. The V gene end was trimmed by 8 bases and the J gene end by 4 bases; junction bases not matched to a gene: 11. This CDR3 is 15 amino acids long. Germline CDR1 GTSNPN, CDR2 SVGIG (reference sequence). CDR3 in DNA: TGTGCCGCTAGCGGGAGCAGACCTAGGTACAATGAGCAGTTCTTC. Translation: CAASGSRPRYNEQFF.

The chain joins TRBV5-1 to TRBJ2-3; the match to TRBD2 covers 14 bases. The CDR3 contains 17 residues. Looked up from germline, CDR1 is SGHRS and CDR2 is YFSETQ. V trimming: 4 bases; J trimming: 0 bases; junction bases outside the gene matches: 4. Here the CDR3 reads CASSHGTSGSSTDTQYF. As DNA, the CDR3 is TGCGCCAGCAGCCACGGGACTAGCGGGAGTAGCACAGATACGCAGTATTTT.

The rearrangement uses TRBV30 and TRBJ2-7; a weak D match, TRBD2 (7 bases). The CDR3 runs 14 residues. Germline lookup yields CDR1 GTSNPN and CDR2 SVGIG (reference sequence). With 4 bases removed from V and 5 bases from J, the gap between germline ends came to 18 bases. The CDR3 sequence is CAWIGRGVVNEQYF. The DNA for the CDR3 is TGTGCCTGGATAGGGAGGGGGGTTGTCAACGAGCAGTACTTC.

This clone was detected only once. This chain links TRBV5-4 with TRBJ2-3; D call uncertain. V lost 5 bases and J 0 bases, leaving 13 bases between the germline ends. The length of the CDR3 is 15 residues. Germline V CDR1 and CDR2: SGHNT, YYREEE (reference sequence). CDR3 bases: TGTGCCAGCAGTCGCGTTACTACTAGCACAGATACGCAGTATTTT. It encodes CASSRVTTSTDTQYF.

The CDR3 DNA sequence: TGTGCCAGCAGCAAAGCGGCAGGGGACTCCTACGAGCAGTACTTC. Residues: CASSKAAGDSYEQYF. The rearrangement links TRBV21-1 to TRBJ2-7; the table's D call, TRBD1, has no DNA check behind it. TRBV21-1 is an annotated pseudogene. This CDR3 has 15 residues.

The chain employs TRBV6-5 and TRBJ2-5, with 7 positions matching TRBD1. The V segment lost 9 bases and the J segment 1 base; nucleotides outside the gene matches: 8. Germline CDR1 and CDR2: MNHEY and SVGAGI. This CDR3 comprises 14 residues. This chain's CDR3 is CASGEGAGQETQYF. The DNA for the CDR3 is TGTGCCAGTGGCGAGGGGGCAGGCCAAGAGACCCAGTACTTC.

The chain recombines TRBV27 with TRBJ1-6; D not resolved. The germline gives CDR1 MNHEY, CDR2 SMNVEV (reference sequence). This CDR3 has 16 amino acids. Trimming left V 7 bases short and J 7 bases short, with 20 bases between. CDR3 residues: CASKRSEQGKNSPLHF. The CDR3 DNA is TGTGCCAGCAAGAGGTCAGAACAAGGAAAAAATTCACCCCTCCACTTT.

This clone was counted a few times. The chain is built from TRBV29-1 and TRBJ1-2, with 8 bases identical to TRBD1. This CDR3 contains 12 residues. J was trimmed by 8 bases and V by 8 bases; bases with no gene match: 10. CDR1 SQVTM and CDR2 ANQGSEA come from the germline V gene. The CDR3 loop reads CSTRTGREGYTF. CDR3 nucleotides: TGCAGCACAAGGACAGGGAGGGAGGGCTACACCTTC.

This clone showed up just a few times. Here the CDR3 DNA reads TGTGCCAGCAGTTTTGGGGGGAGGTACGAGCAGTACTTC. Its protein product is CASSFGGRYEQYF. The V gene is TRBV28, the J gene TRBJ2-7, with D possibly being TRBD2 (6 bases). The germline V gene encodes CDR1 MDHEN and CDR2 SYDVKM. The CDR3 is made up of 13 amino acids. Between the trimmed V and J ends, which lost 3 bases and 4 bases, there was a span of 10 bases.

The chain joins TRBV30 to TRBJ2-1; a possible D gene is TRBD1 (6 bases). CDR1 and CDR2 from the germline V gene are GTSNPN and SVGIG (reference sequence). The CDR3 has 15 amino acids. The V gene lost 4 bases and the J gene lost 1 base, with 14 bases spanning the gap. The DNA for the CDR3 is TGTGCCTGGACCCATAGAACAGGGTCCTACAATGAGCAGTTCTTC. Residues: CAWTHRTGSYNEQFF.

The chain recombines TRBV4-2 with TRBJ2-2; tentatively, D is TRBD2 (5 bases). Germline-derived CDR1 and CDR2 are LGHNA and YNFKEQ. V was clipped by 6 bases and J by 3 bases, with 17 bases between them. This CDR3 comprises 16 residues. For the CDR3, the DNA is TGTGCCAGCAGACCAAGTGTGGACTCTGACACCGGGGAGCTGTTTTTT. Translated: CASRPSVDSDTGELFF.

The chain uses TRBV9 and TRBJ1-2, with no clear D. From germline, CDR1 is SGDLS and CDR2 YYNGEE. The CDR3 is 11 amino acids. The V gene lost 3 bases and the J gene lost 4 bases, with 4 bases spanning the gap. CDR3 sequence: CASSGSYGYTF. CDR3 in DNA: TGTGCCAGCAGCGGTAGCTATGGCTACACCTTC. The entire variable domain, with the rest obtained from reference TRBV9 and TRBJ1-2, is as follows: DSGVTQTPKHLITATGQRVTLRCSPRSGDLSVYWYQQSLDQGLQFLIQYYNGEERAKGNILERFSAQQFPDLHSELNLSSLELGDSALYFCASSGSYGYTFGSGTRLTVV.

The gene calls are TRBV25-1 and TRBJ2-5, with D perhaps TRBD2 (6 bases). V gave up 1 base and J gave up 5 bases, with 14 bases separating them. This CDR3 is built from 15 residues. CDR1 is MGHDK and CDR2 is SYGVNS in the germline V gene. The CDR3 reads CASSEWTGVSETQYF. CDR3 in DNA: TGTGCCAGCAGTGAATGGACGGGAGTCAGCGAGACCCAGTACTTC.

This rearrangement joins TRBV2 to TRBJ2-3; the match to TRBD2 covers 7 bases. Germline lookup yields CDR1 SNHLY and CDR2 FYNNEI. The CDR3 is 15 amino acids. The J segment lost 6 bases and the V segment lost 5 bases, leaving 11 bases of the junction unmatched. CDR3 sequence (DNA): TGTGCCAGCAGTAACGGGAGGCCAGCATTCGATACGCAGTATTTT. Translation: CASSNGRPAFDTQYF.

The rearrangement joins TRBV10-3 to TRBJ2-1; 15 bases map to TRBD2. The CDR3 consists of 14 residues. CDR1 and CDR2 from the germline V gene are ENHRY and SYGVKD. The V and J ends lost 10 bases and 7 bases, in that order; junction bases with no gene match: 5. The CDR3 sequence: CATFGTSGRNEQFF. The CDR3 nucleotides read TGTGCCACTTTCGGGACTAGCGGGAGGAATGAGCAGTTCTTC.

The genes are TRBV6-1 and TRBJ2-7; 9 positions match TRBD1. Looked up from germline, CDR1 is MNHNS and CDR2 is SASEGT. This CDR3 spans 14 amino acids. Trimming removed 7 bases from V and 6 bases from J; junction bases left unmatched: 10. The CDR3 sequence is CASTGDRVIVEQYF. CDR3 bases: TGTGCCAGCACCGGGGACAGGGTTATCGTCGAGCAGTACTTC.

The chain recombines TRBV23-1 with TRBJ1-4, with D unresolved. TRBV23-1 carries the ORF label, with uncertain function. V was clipped by 2 bases and J by 0 bases, with 10 bases between them. The CDR3 sequence is 16 residues long. This CDR3 reads CASSQPTPATNEKLFF. In DNA, the CDR3 is TGCGCCAGCAGTCAACCGACACCGGCAACTAATGAAAAACTGTTTTTT.

The chain joins TRBV7-6 to TRBJ2-1, with 13 bases matching TRBD2. The CDR3 runs 14 residues. Germline-derived CDR1 and CDR2 are SGHVS and FNYEAQ. Trimming cost V 6 bases and J 8 bases; bases outside gene matches: 4. CDR3 residues: CASSTGLAGHEQFF. The CDR3 region has the DNA TGTGCCAGCAGTACGGGACTAGCGGGACATGAGCAGTTCTTC. Full variable domain (rest looked up from reference TRBV7-6 and TRBJ2-1): GAGVSQSPRYKVTKRGQDVALRCDPISGHVSLYWYRQALGQGPEFLTYFNYEAQQDKSGLPNDRFSAERPEGSISTLTIQRTEQRDSAMYRCASSTGLAGHEQFFGPGTRLTVL.